The rows below give T cell receptor beta chains drawn from one sample of a study of shared clonotypes between healthy human individuals. Here immunoSEQ multiplex PCR was the method, and the copy in TCRdb shows in-frame clones only, minus some. This sample has millions of clones; approximately 93% occur once, and the top ten carry 0.39%. Input material: naive CD4+ T cells from PBMCs. The receptors here all came from a man aged 18 to 30 in good health. Some clones in this sample may be carry-over from other donors' samples. CDR3s include the opening cysteine and the closing phenylalanine or tryptophan. The D gene is left open where the match is weak. The size field is filled for only some rows; it gives once, few, many or a size class.

D	V	J	size	CDR3	DNA
NA	TRBV12-5	TRBJ2-3	NA	CASGFADTQYF	TGTGCTAGTGGTTTCGCGGATACGCAGTATTTT
NA	TRBV19	TRBJ2-1	NA	CASSSRVNEQFF	TGTGCCAGTAGTTCCAGGGTTAATGAGCAGTTCTTC
NA	TRBV11-2	TRBJ2-7	NA	CASSSLAARYEQYF	TGTGCCAGCAGCTCGTTAGCGGCGCGCTACGAGCAGTACTTC
NA	TRBV7-9	TRBJ1-5	NA	CASSSPRGNQPQHF	TGTGCCAGCAGCTCCCCCCGGGGGAATCAGCCCCAGCATTTT
NA	TRBV28	TRBJ1-2	NA	CASQVGARYGYTF	TGTGCCAGCCAAGTGGGGGCGCGATATGGCTACACCTTC
TRBD1	TRBV10-3	TRBJ2-7	NA	CAIQGGYEQYF	TGTGCCATACAGGGGGGATACGAGCAGTACTTC
NA	TRBV9	TRBJ2-5	NA	CASSRRGAGEETQYF	TGTGCCAGCAGCCGCCGGGGGGCAGGGGAAGAGACCCAGTACTTC
NA	TRBV2	TRBJ1-2	NA	CASSVRDPSGYTF	TGTGCCAGCAGTGTCCGGGACCCTTCCGGCTACACCTTC
TRBD1	TRBV7-2	TRBJ1-2	NA	CASSFAGTGVEGYTF	TGTGCCAGCAGCTTCGCGGGGACAGGGGTTGAAGGCTACACCTTC
NA	TRBV7-9	TRBJ2-7	NA	CASSHRDRSTGEQYF	TGTGCCAGCAGTCATCGGGACCGGAGTACGGGCGAGCAGTACTTC
TRBD2	TRBV7-2	TRBJ2-7	NA	CASSLAGLVVDEQYF	TGTGCCAGCAGCTTAGCAGGACTAGTGGTCGACGAGCAGTACTTC
NA	TRBV27	TRBJ1-5	NA	CASTQNGGLGPQHF	TGTGCCAGCACCCAAAACGGGGGGCTGGGGCCCCAGCATTTT
TRBD2	TRBV9	TRBJ2-1	once	CASSVEPGRAYNEQFF	TGTGCCAGCAGCGTAGAGCCCGGGAGGGCCTACAATGAGCAGTTCTTC
TRBD1	TRBV28	TRBJ2-1	once	CASSLFTGVNEQFF	TGTGCCAGCAGTTTATTCACAGGGGTCAATGAGCAGTTCTTC
NA	TRBV20-1	TRBJ1-2	NA	CSVPIGGYTF	TGCAGTGTTCCGATTGGTGGCTACACCTTC
NA	TRBV5-6	TRBJ1-2	NA	CASSFISRGYTF	TGTGCCAGCAGCTTTATAAGCCGGGGCTACACCTTC
TRBD2	TRBV4-2	TRBJ2-3	NA	CASSQDPGLAGGNTQYF	TGTGCCAGCAGCCAAGACCCCGGACTAGCGGGAGGGAATACGCAGTATTTT
NA	TRBV7-2	TRBJ2-3	NA	CASSYYPGRGGTDTQYF	TGTGCCAGCAGCTATTATCCGGGACGAGGGGGCACAGATACGCAGTATTTT
NA	TRBV6-5	TRBJ2-6	NA	CASAPWGSGANVLTF	TGTGCCAGCGCCCCGTGGGGATCTGGGGCCAACGTCCTGACTTTC
NA	TRBV6-5	TRBJ2-3	NA	CASSYGRTDTQYF	TGTGCCAGCAGTTACGGGCGGACAGATACGCAGTATTTT
NA	TRBV6-5	TRBJ2-1	NA	CASSRAAYNEQFF	TGTGCCAGCAGCCGGGCGGCCTACAATGAGCAGTTCTTC
NA	TRBV7-2	TRBJ2-5	NA	CASSARPWTVETQYF	TGTGCCAGCAGCGCCCGGCCCTGGACCGTCGAGACCCAGTACTTC
TRBD1	TRBV6-5	TRBJ1-1	NA	CASSNRGAAFF	TGTGCCAGCAGCAACAGGGGAGCGGCTTTCTTT
NA	TRBV6-1	TRBJ1-1	once	CASSPWSATNTEAFF	TGTGCCAGCAGTCCATGGTCAGCCACGAACACTGAAGCTTTCTTT
TRBD1	TRBV25-1	TRBJ1-2	NA	CASSESDRGYGYTF	TGTGCCAGCAGTGAATCCGACAGGGGGTATGGCTACACCTTC
NA	TRBV6-1	TRBJ2-7	NA	CASSEQRDHEQYF	TGTGCCAGCAGTGAACAACGCGACCACGAGCAGTACTTC
NA	TRBV7-3	TRBJ1-6	NA	CASSLIGVGASPLHF	TGTGCCAGCAGCTTAATAGGTGTTGGGGCATCACCCCTCCACTTT
NA	TRBV7-3	TRBJ1-1	NA	CASSLGTAYTEAFF	TGTGCCAGCAGCTTGGGGACGGCCTACACTGAAGCTTTCTTT
NA	TRBV28	TRBJ1-5	NA	CASSPGAAAQPQHF	TGTGCCAGCAGTCCCGGGGCGGCGGCCCAGCCCCAGCATTTT
NA	TRBV6-5	TRBJ1-2	NA	CASRKHGSNYGYTF	TGTGCCAGCAGGAAACACGGGTCTAACTATGGCTACACCTTC
NA	TRBV6-5	TRBJ2-3	NA	CASSYSTGFADTQYF	TGTGCCAGCAGTTACTCGACCGGGTTCGCAGATACGCAGTATTTT
TRBD1	TRBV28	TRBJ1-3	NA	CASTLRTGAAGNTIYF	TGTGCCAGCACTCTCAGGACAGGGGCCGCTGGAAACACCATATATTTT
TRBD2	TRBV7-8	TRBJ2-1	NA	CASNSGRALFGNEQFF	TGTGCCAGCAATAGCGGGAGGGCCCTCTTTGGGAATGAGCAGTTCTTC
TRBD1	TRBV28	TRBJ1-1	NA	CASSQGAFGEAFF	TGTGCCAGCAGTCAGGGGGCCTTTGGTGAAGCTTTCTTT
NA	TRBV7-2	TRBJ2-3	once	CASSLRGYSTDTQYF	TGTGCCAGCAGTCTAAGGGGCTACAGCACAGATACGCAGTATTTT
NA	TRBV6-4	TRBJ1-1	NA	CASSERERDTEAFF	TGTGCCAGCAGTGAGCGGGAGAGGGACACTGAAGCTTTCTTT
NA	TRBV5-1	TRBJ2-3	NA	CASSWRPGGEGTDTQYF	TGCGCCAGCAGTTGGCGGCCTGGCGGGGAGGGCACAGATACGCAGTATTTT
NA	TRBV25-1	TRBJ1-3	NA	CASSPAGLGNTIYF	TGTGCCAGCAGTCCGGCCGGTCTTGGAAACACCATATATTTT
NA	TRBV5-1	TRBJ2-1	NA	CASSLVTGEAGNEQFF	TGCGCCAGCAGCTTGGTCACGGGGGAGGCGGGGAATGAGCAGTTCTTC
TRBD1	TRBV18	TRBJ1-2	NA	CASSPGTVANYGYTF	TGTGCCAGCTCGCCCGGGACAGTAGCTAACTATGGCTACACCTTC